This TCR beta chain was sequenced for a study of technical replicates of blood from a few donors. Germline V gene data show CDR1 as SGHNT and CDR2 as YENEEA. Deletions cut 3 bases from V and 1 base from J, with 6 bases between. The CDR3 consists of 13 residues. Sequencing used immunoSEQ multiplex PCR; TCRdb keeps in-frame clones, though not all of them. The sample has approximately 74,000 clones; roughly 98% are singletons. J is TRBJ2-5 and V is TRBV11-3, with unresolved D. The sample consisted of T cells isolated from PBMCs. The sequence came from a human donor in good health. For the CDR3, the DNA is TGTGCCAGCAGCTTCACTGCCCAAGAGACCCAGTACTTC. It translates to CASSFTAQETQYF.